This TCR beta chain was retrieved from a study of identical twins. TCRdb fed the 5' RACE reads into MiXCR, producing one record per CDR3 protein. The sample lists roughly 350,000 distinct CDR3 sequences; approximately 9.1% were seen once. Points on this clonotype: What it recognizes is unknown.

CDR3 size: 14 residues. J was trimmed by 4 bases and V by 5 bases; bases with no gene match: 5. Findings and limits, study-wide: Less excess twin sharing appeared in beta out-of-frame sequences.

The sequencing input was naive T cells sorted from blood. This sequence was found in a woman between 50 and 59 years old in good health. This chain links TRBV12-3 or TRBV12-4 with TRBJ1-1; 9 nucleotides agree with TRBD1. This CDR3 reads CASSMTGGGTEAFF. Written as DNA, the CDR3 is TGTGCCAGCAGTATGACAGGGGGAGGCACTGAAGCTTTCTTT.